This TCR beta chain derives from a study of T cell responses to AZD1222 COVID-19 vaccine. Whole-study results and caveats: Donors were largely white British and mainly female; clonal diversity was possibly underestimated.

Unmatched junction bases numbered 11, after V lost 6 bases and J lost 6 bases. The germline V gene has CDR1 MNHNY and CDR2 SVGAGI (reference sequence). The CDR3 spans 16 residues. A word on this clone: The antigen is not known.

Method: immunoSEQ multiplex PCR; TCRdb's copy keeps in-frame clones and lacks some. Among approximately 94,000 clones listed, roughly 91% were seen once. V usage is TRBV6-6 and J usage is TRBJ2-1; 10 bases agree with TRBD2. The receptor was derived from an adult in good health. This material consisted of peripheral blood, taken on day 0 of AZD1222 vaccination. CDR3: CASSPSSSGSLNEQFF. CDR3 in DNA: TGTGCCAGCAGCCCGAGTTCTAGCGGGAGTCTCAATGAGCAGTTCTTC.